This TCR beta chain was obtained from a study of blood T cells in healthy people across ages. At least 7 million PBMCs were isolated per sample. CDR3 length equals 17 residues. CDR1 and CDR2 from the germline V gene are SGHAT and FQNNGV. Trimming removed 5 bases from V and 2 bases from J; junction bases left unmatched: 11. The use of a sample-barcoded 5' primer and a J-beta primer mix characterized a second PCR of roughly 7 to 11 cycles. TCRdb redid the calling of the 5' RACE reads with MiXCR, one entry per CDR3 protein. The sample lists about 500,000 distinct CDR3 sequences; approximately 25% were seen once. Separately, the same data were catalogued under a study of T cells of mothers and their children.

Sequencing input: blood. The TCR was taken from a boy between 10 and 17 years old in good health. The V and J genes are TRBV11-2 and TRBJ2-5; 10 nucleotides align to TRBD2. The CDR3 sequence is CASSPRSGLAQQETQYF. The CDR3 DNA sequence: TGTGCCAGCAGCCCTCGCTCGGGACTAGCGCAACAAGAGACCCAGTACTTC.